This T cell receptor (beta chain) was observed in a study of T cell changes during pregnancy in multiple sclerosis (dated by TCRdb to between 2017 and 2020). As for the study more broadly: The study looked at changes in the T cell repertoire across pregnancy in women with multiple sclerosis.

CDR1 ENHRY and CDR2 SYGVKD were looked up in the germline V gene. Trimming takes 6 bases off V and 0 bases off J; junction bases not matched to a gene: 5. CDR3 length: 15 amino acids, cysteine to phenylalanine. The retained sequence is limited to the CDR3, 45 bases, with the frame set at the first base. Library construction relied on the immunoSEQ multiplex PCR assay. This is the immuneACCESS table as TCRdb keeps it, with only in-frame sequences that have V and J called. A part of the clones is gone; compared with another copy, unresolved V genes explain less than half, and the rest is unexplained. Present in this sample are around 33,000 clones, around 91% of which were seen just once. Jointly, the top ten make up over 0.5% of the sample. To note about this clone: Its antigen specificity is not known. No quality values exist for individual bases; no much larger clone is one base distant.

The chain links TRBV10-3 with TRBJ1-1; TRBD1 fits 9 bases in the junction. Here the sequenced sample was CD4+ T cells from peripheral blood mononuclear cells, taken in the third trimester of pregnancy. This clonotype originated in a female donor in good health, enrolled as a control in a pregnancy study. The DNA is TGTGCCATCAGCAACGGACAGGGGTTGAACACTGAAGCTTTCTTT. This sequence encodes CAISNGQGLNTEAFF.